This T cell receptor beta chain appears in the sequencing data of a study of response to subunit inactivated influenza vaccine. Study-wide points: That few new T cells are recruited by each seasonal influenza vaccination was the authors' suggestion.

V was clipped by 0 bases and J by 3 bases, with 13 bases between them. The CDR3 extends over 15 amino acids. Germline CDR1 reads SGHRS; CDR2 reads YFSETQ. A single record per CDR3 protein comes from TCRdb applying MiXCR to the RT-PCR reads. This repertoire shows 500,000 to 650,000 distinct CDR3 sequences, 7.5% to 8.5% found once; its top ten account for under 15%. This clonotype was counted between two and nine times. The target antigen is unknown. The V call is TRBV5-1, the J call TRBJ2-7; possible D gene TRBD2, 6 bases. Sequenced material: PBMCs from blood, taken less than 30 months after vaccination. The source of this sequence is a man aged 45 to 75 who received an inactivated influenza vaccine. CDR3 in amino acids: CASSLATWGDYEQYF. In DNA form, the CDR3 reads TGCGCCAGCAGCTTGGCGACCTGGGGGGACTACGAGCAGTACTTC.